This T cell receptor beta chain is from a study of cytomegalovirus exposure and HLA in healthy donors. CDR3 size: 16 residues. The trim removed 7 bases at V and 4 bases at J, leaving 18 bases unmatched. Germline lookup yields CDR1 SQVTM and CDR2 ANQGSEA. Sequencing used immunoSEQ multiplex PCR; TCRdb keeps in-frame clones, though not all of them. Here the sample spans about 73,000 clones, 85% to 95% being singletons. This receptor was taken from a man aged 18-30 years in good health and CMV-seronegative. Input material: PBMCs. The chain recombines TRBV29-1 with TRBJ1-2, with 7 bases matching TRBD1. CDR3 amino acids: CSAGGTDPVIGYGYTF. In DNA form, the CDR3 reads TGCAGCGCTGGAGGGACAGACCCAGTTATTGGCTATGGCTACACCTTC.